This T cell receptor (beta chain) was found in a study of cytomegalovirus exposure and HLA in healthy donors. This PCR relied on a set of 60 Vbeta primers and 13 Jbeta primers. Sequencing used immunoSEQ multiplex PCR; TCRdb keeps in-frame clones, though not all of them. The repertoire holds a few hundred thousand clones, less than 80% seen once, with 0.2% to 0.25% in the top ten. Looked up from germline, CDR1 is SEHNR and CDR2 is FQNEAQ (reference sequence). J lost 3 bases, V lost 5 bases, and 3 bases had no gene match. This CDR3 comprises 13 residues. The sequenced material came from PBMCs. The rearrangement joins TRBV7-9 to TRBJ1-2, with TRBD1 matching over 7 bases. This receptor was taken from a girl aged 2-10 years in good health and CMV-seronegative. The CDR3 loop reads CASSRGTDYGYTF. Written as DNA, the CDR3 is TGTGCCAGCAGCCGAGGGACAGACTATGGCTACACCTTC.